This T cell receptor (beta chain) was identified during a study of regulatory T cells in long-lasting Graves disease. Study-wide background: Over 5 years of antithyroid drugs with positive TSH receptor antibodies was taken to mean persistent Graves' disease.

After removal of 3 bases from V and 5 bases from J, the junction contained 4 bases not matched to a gene. This CDR3 has 15 amino acids. Germline assignment: CDR1 SGHTA and CDR2 FQGNSA. The study's findings and limits: With persistent disease, TRBV28, TRBJ1-2 and TRBJ2-5 were the favored segments. Whereas about 870 public clonotypes were shared by new patients, persistent patients shared more, at a few thousand.

CDR3 regions were amplified by Arm-PCR using iRepertoire HTBI primers to build TCR beta libraries. TCRdb fed the multiplex PCR reads into MiXCR, producing one record per CDR3 protein. The sample lists around 460,000 distinct CDR3 sequences; 20% to 25% were seen once. The time point is: persistent/refractory GD, antithyroid drugs over 5 years with positive TRAb. PBMCs were the source of the RNA used for TCR sequencing. A word on this clonotype: Its antigen is not identified.

The clonotype comes from a female donor with Graves disease. The rearrangement joins TRBV7-2 to TRBJ2-1, with 10 bases fitting TRBD2. The sample here was peripheral blood mononuclear cells (PBMCs), taken when the disease was refractory, from a patient treated with antithyroid drugs. The CDR3 nucleotides read TGTGCCAGCAGCTTTAGCGGGGGGCTCAACAATGAGCAGTTCTTC. It specifies CASSFSGGLNNEQFF.